The following is a TCR beta chain sequence with its context. As yet, its antigen is unknown. V lost 5 bases, J lost 7 bases, and 16 bases stayed unmatched. This CDR3 spans 19 amino acids. Per the germline V gene, CDR1 is MNHEY and CDR2 is SVGEGT. Profiling relied on immunoSEQ multiplex PCR, and the TCRdb table lists in-frame clones only, not all of them. The sample contains 130,000 or so clones, about 94% of which appear only once. The source of the sample is a study of T cell responses to AZD1222 COVID-19 vaccine. General study points: Spike was spanned by vaccine-associated CD4 TCRs, with dominance at 160-218 and 743-854.

The V gene is TRBV6-2 or TRBV6-3, the J gene TRBJ2-1; TRBD2 aligns across 14 bases. The sequences come from peripheral blood, collected on day 0 of AZD1222 vaccination. The sequence was obtained from an adult in good health. In nucleotides, the CDR3 is TGTGCCAGCAGTCACCCGGGACTAGCGGGAGAATGGTCGGAAAATGAGCAGTTCTTC. This translates into CASSHPGLAGEWSENEQFF.